The 31 T cell receptor beta chains listed next were all sequenced from one sample in a study of blood T cells in healthy people across ages (dated by TCRdb to about 2015). The method was 5' RACE. Sequencing was carried out with an Illumina HiSeq 2500. A second PCR of about 6 to 12 cycles was performed with a sample-barcoded 5' primer and a J-beta primer mix. TCRdb reprocessed the public reads (quality trimming at Q25 with fastp, clone calling with MiXCR) and kept in-frame beta chains. Each CDR3 protein gets just one entry, which takes the most common genes and DNA from the rows behind it. Present in this sample are some 860,000 distinct CDR3 sequences, more than 55% of which were seen just once. The top ten constitute 25% to 30% of the sample. Sequenced sample: blood. The source is a middle-aged man in good health.

The chain employs TRBV7-9 and TRBJ2-7, with D tentatively TRBD2 (5 bases). CDR3 length equals 13 residues. Trimming removed 5 bases at V and 5 bases at J, with 13 bases between. The V gene's germline CDR1 is SEHNR and CDR2 FQNEAQ (reference sequence). The DNA of the CDR3 is TGTGCCAGCAGCCCCCCCCAGGAGGACGAGCAGTACTTC. The encoded protein is CASSPPQEDEQYF.

CDR3 region: CASSFSAAGVYEQYF. For the CDR3, the DNA is TGTGCCAGCAGCTTCTCAGCCGCGGGTGTCTACGAGCAGTACTTC. The V gene is TRBV7-8, the J gene TRBJ2-7, with D possibly matching TRBD2 (5 bases). This CDR3 has 15 residues. Trimming removed 3 bases at V and 3 bases at J, with 15 bases between. Germline CDR1 is SGHVS and CDR2 is FQNEAQ.

The gene calls are TRBV6-1 and TRBJ1-1; D is possibly TRBD1 (6 bases). Germline values: CDR1 MNHNS, CDR2 SASEGT. With 6 bases removed from V and 5 bases from J, the gap between germline ends came to 16 bases. This CDR3 has 14 residues. CDR3 sequence: CASRDLGRGTEAFF. DNA of the CDR3: TGTGCCAGCAGGGACCTTGGTAGGGGGACTGAAGCTTTCTTT.

J is TRBJ2-7 and V is TRBV16; D is undetermined. Trimming cost V 1 base and J 6 bases, with 10 bases left between them. CDR1 is KGHSY, CDR2 FQNENV, per germline. The CDR3 consists of 13 residues. The CDR3, as DNA: TGTGCCAGCAGCCAATACGGAGTTGGCGAGCAGTACTTC. Amino acid sequence: CASSQYGVGEQYF.

This clonotype turned up a few times. The gene calls are TRBV2 and TRBJ2-7, with D possibly TRBD1 on 6 matching bases. CDR1 SNHLY and CDR2 FYNNEI come from the germline V gene. V was cut by 6 bases and J by 7 bases, with 22 bases left in between. The CDR3 consists of 15 residues. The CDR3 here is CASSETGFSRIEQYF. CDR3 bases: TGTGCCAGCAGCGAAACAGGGTTCTCTCGGATAGAGCAGTACTTC. The variable domain in full, completed from reference TRBV2 and TRBJ2-7, reads EPEVTQTPSHQVTQMGQEVILRCVPISNHLYFYWYRQILGQKVEFLVSFYNNEISEKSEIFDDQFSVERPDGSNFTLKIRSTKLEDSAMYFCASSETGFSRIEQYFGPGTRLTVT.

The V call is TRBV5-1, the J call TRBJ2-5, with a tentative D call TRBD2 (6 bases). This CDR3 is built from 13 residues. Germline V gene sequence: CDR1 SGHRS, CDR2 YFSETQ. Trimming removed 0 bases from V and 11 bases from J, with 14 bases in between. In DNA form, the CDR3 reads TGCGCCAGCAGCTTGGATGGTTCGGGGGAGCAGTACTTC. Encoded protein: CASSLDGSGEQYF.

The chain uses TRBV27 and TRBJ2-1; 12 nucleotides align to TRBD2. This CDR3 contains 15 residues. The germline V gene has CDR1 MNHEY and CDR2 SMNVEV (reference sequence). Germline trimming cut 1 base from V and 8 bases from J; bases unmatched to any gene: 3. The chain's CDR3 is CASSLWTSGKDEQFF. CDR3 sequence (DNA): TGTGCCAGCAGTTTATGGACTAGCGGGAAGGATGAGCAGTTCTTC.

The chain is built from TRBV5-1 and TRBJ2-3, with 10 bases aligning to TRBD2. V was pared by 0 bases and J by 0 bases, with 7 bases of the junction left unmatched. Germline CDR1 SGHRS, CDR2 YFSETQ. This CDR3 has 18 amino acids. CDR3 region: CASSLASGTSVSTDTQYF. The CDR3 DNA reads TGCGCCAGCAGCTTGGCCAGCGGGACTAGCGTCAGCACAGATACGCAGTATTTT.

The V gene is TRBV28, the J gene TRBJ2-7; the D gene is possibly TRBD2 (6 bases). The CDR3 has 18 amino acids. V lost 4 bases to trimming and J lost 3 bases, with 25 bases between them. Germline V gene lookup returns CDR1 MDHEN and CDR2 SYDVKM. Here the CDR3 DNA reads TGTGCCAGCAGTTCCACCGGGCCCAATGGAGGGCTGCTCTACGAGCAGTACTTC. Amino acid sequence: CASSSTGPNGGLLYEQYF.

DNA for the CDR3: TGTGCCAGCAGACGGTCACAGGGGACCAATGAGCAGTTCTTC. Its protein is CASRRSQGTNEQFF. The chain couples TRBV6-5 to TRBJ2-1; 7 positions match TRBD1. The trim removed 6 bases at V and 6 bases at J, leaving 8 bases unmatched. The CDR3 loop spans 14 amino acids. From germline, CDR1 is MNHEY and CDR2 SVGAGI.

V gene TRBV5-1 combines with J gene TRBJ1-1; 8 bases are shared with TRBD1. Germline CDR1 SGHRS, CDR2 YFSETQ. V gave up 0 bases and J gave up 6 bases; unmatched junction bases: 4. The CDR3 covers 14 residues. For the CDR3, the DNA is TGCGCCAGCAGCTTGGGACAGGGGATTTCTGAAGCTTTCTTT. It translates to CASSLGQGISEAFF. Filled out from reference TRBV5-1 and TRBJ1-1, the complete variable domain reads KAGVTQTPRYLIKTRGQQVTLSCSPISGHRSVSWYQQTPGQGLQFLFEYFSETQRNKGNFPGRFSGRQFSNSRSEMNVSTLELGDSALYLCASSLGQGISEAFFGQGTRLTVV.

The rearrangement joins TRBV20-1 to TRBJ2-1, with TRBD2 matching 9 bases. This CDR3 has 18 residues. From germline, CDR1 is DFQATT and CDR2 SNEGSKA (reference sequence). Trimming at V came to 0 bases and at J to 4 bases, leaving 13 bases not matched to a gene. This CDR3 reads CSARDDRRRGGLYNEQFF. In nucleotides, the CDR3 is TGCAGTGCTAGAGATGATCGTAGGCGGGGGGGGCTATACAATGAGCAGTTCTTC.

This chain uses TRBV7-2 with TRBJ2-1; tentative D call: TRBD2 (5 bases). V was trimmed by 5 bases and J by 2 bases, leaving 16 bases between them. The CDR3 has 16 amino acids. Germline CDR1 is SGHTA and CDR2 is FQGNSA. This CDR3 reads CASSQPGLVPYNEQFF. CDR3 nucleotides: TGTGCCAGCAGCCAACCAGGACTCGTGCCCTACAATGAGCAGTTCTTC.

This clonotype appeared a few times. The chain has TRBV10-3 and TRBJ2-6, with TRBD1 identical over 7 bases. CDR3 length equals 17 residues. Unmatched junction bases numbered 4, after V lost 2 bases and J lost 0 bases. Per germline, CDR1 ENHRY and CDR2 SYGVKD. The CDR3, as DNA: TGTGCCATCAGTGAGCTTGGGACAGTCTCTGGGGCCAACGTCCTGACTTTC. It codes for CAISELGTVSGANVLTF.

Concerning this clonotype itself: The junction departs from germline at one end; a sequencing error may be responsible. This chain connects TRBV25-1 to TRBJ2-4; D is undetermined. The J call may not be correct, given that the DNA end is closer to TRBJ2-7. This CDR3 contains 15 residues. From germline, CDR1 is MGHDK and CDR2 SYGVNS. The CDR3 reads CASSGIVRTAYEQYF. The CDR3 DNA follows: TGTGCCAGTAGTGGAATTGTGAGGACGGCCTACGAGCAGTACTTC.

This clonotype occurred a few times. The chain couples TRBV4-3 to TRBJ2-7; D is unresolved. In germline, CDR1 is LGHNA, CDR2 YSLEER. CDR3 length: 13 amino acids. V was cut by 0 bases and J by 6 bases, with 9 bases left in between. The CDR3 here is CASSQDLGFEQYF. Written as DNA, the CDR3 is TGCGCCAGCAGCCAAGATTTGGGGTTCGAGCAGTACTTC.

The genes are TRBV9 and TRBJ2-3; 10 bases align to TRBD2. Germline trimming cut 0 bases from V and 5 bases from J; bases unmatched to any gene: 6. CDR1 and CDR2 (germline): SGDLS, YYNGEE. The CDR3 has 16 amino acids. CDR3 nucleotide sequence: TGTGCCAGCAGCGTAGGAGCGGGGGGGCCCATAGATACGCAGTATTTT. Residues: CASSVGAGGPIDTQYF.

The chain links TRBV12-3 or TRBV12-4 to TRBJ1-6; TRBD1 is a possible D gene (6 bases). V was trimmed by 6 bases and J by 10 bases, leaving 13 bases between them. The CDR3 is made up of 13 amino acids. CDR3 region: CASRAGEGSPLHF. In nucleotides, the CDR3 is TGTGCCAGCAGAGCAGGGGAAGGATCACCCCTCCACTTT.

The table lists this clonotype with a few counts. The gene calls are TRBV7-2 and TRBJ2-1; perhaps TRBD2 as D (5 bases). From germline, CDR1 is SGHTA and CDR2 FQGNSA. This CDR3 is built from 12 residues. V gave up 2 bases and J gave up 10 bases, with 9 bases separating them. The CDR3 DNA reads as TGTGCCAGCAGCTTATGGACTCAGGAGCAGTTCTTC. This sequence encodes CASSLWTQEQFF.

In its sample, this clonotype was seen a few times. This chain uses TRBV7-8 with TRBJ2-1; D remains unclear. In germline, CDR1 is SGHVS, CDR2 FQNEAQ. Trimming removed 5 bases at V and 1 base at J, with 18 bases between. The CDR3 contains 17 residues. As DNA, the CDR3 is TGTGCCAGCAGCCAAATAAGGGCCTACGGTTCCTACAATGAGCAGTTCTTC. Translation gives CASSQIRAYGSYNEQFF.

Note on this clonotype: A clone one base away is much larger, so this may be a read error. The rearrangement links TRBV12-3 or TRBV12-4 to TRBJ2-3; 7 nucleotides agree with TRBD1. The CDR3 runs 14 residues. CDR3 sequence (DNA): TGTGCCAGCAGTTTTCTTAGAGGGACAGATGCGCAGTATTTT. Translating it yields CASSFLRGTDAQYF.

The CDR3 coding sequence is TGCGCCAGCAGTGAGATCGATGGGGCAACTAACTATGGCTACACCTTC. Amino acids: CASSEIDGATNYGYTF. The chain carries TRBV10-2 and TRBJ1-2; weak D call: TRBD1 (5 bases). The V and J ends lost 2 bases and 0 bases respectively, with 13 bases between them. CDR3 length equals 16 residues. The germline gives CDR1 WSHSY, CDR2 SAAADI.

This chain links TRBV30 with TRBJ1-5; a weak D match, TRBD1 (5 bases). Trimming cost V 3 bases and J 9 bases, with 15 bases left between them. The V gene's germline CDR1 is GTSNPN and CDR2 SVGIG (reference sequence). This CDR3 spans 13 amino acids. DNA for the CDR3: TGTGCCTGGAGGGGTTCGGGGGAAGGGCCCCAGCATTTT. Its protein is CAWRGSGEGPQHF.

This chain links TRBV12-3 or TRBV12-4 with TRBJ2-5; the D is unclear. The V and J ends lost 7 bases and 4 bases respectively, with 16 bases between them. This CDR3 comprises 14 residues. CDR3 nucleotides: TGTGCCAGCAACTACGCCGGGTCATCAGAGACCCAGTACTTC. Translated, it gives CASNYAGSSETQYF.

The chain employs TRBV6-5 and TRBJ2-3, with TRBD2 identical over 10 bases. Trimming removed 2 bases from V and 4 bases from J; junction bases left unmatched: 3. The CDR3 covers 15 residues. Germline CDR1 reads MNHEY; CDR2 reads SVGAGI. The CDR3 region has the DNA TGTGCCAGCAGTTACCCGAGCGGGGGGGCAGATACGCAGTATTTT. Its translation: CASSYPSGGADTQYF.

The chain couples TRBV28 to TRBJ2-3; 8 bases align to TRBD2. Trimming cost V 7 bases and J 4 bases; bases outside gene matches: 10. The CDR3 is 15 residues long. Looked up from germline, CDR1 is MDHEN and CDR2 is SYDVKM. CDR3 sequence (DNA): TGTGCCAGCAAGCCGGGACTAGTCCTCTCAGATACGCAGTATTTT. As protein: CASKPGLVLSDTQYF. Full variable domain (rest looked up from reference TRBV28 and TRBJ2-3): DVKVTQSSRYLVKRTGEKVFLECVQDMDHENMFWYRQDPGLGLRLIYFSYDVKMKEKGDIPEGYSVSREKKERFSLILESASTNQTSMYLCASKPGLVLSDTQYFGPGTRLTVL.

There are a few counts of this clonotype. The V gene is TRBV7-2, the J gene TRBJ1-2, with a weak D call TRBD1 (5 bases). Germline CDR1 SGHTA, CDR2 FQGNSA. This CDR3 is 14 amino acids long. Between the trimmed V and J ends, which lost 1 base and 2 bases, there was a span of 8 bases. CDR3 sequence reads: CASSLVGGNYGYTF. In DNA form, the CDR3 reads TGTGCCAGCAGCTTAGTGGGGGGGAACTATGGCTACACCTTC.

The rearrangement joins TRBV4-3 to TRBJ1-4, with no clear D. CDR3 length: 18 amino acids. Germline CDR1 and CDR2: LGHNA and YSLEER. The V and J ends lost 0 bases and 0 bases respectively, with 14 bases between them. Here the CDR3 DNA reads TGCGCCAGCAGCCAAGATCTCACGGCCCCATCAACTAATGAAAAACTGTTTTTT. It is translated as CASSQDLTAPSTNEKLFF.

The chain couples TRBV7-2 to TRBJ2-7; the D is unclear. This CDR3 region has 16 residues. V was pared by 3 bases and J by 0 bases, with 15 bases between. Germline CDR1 is SGHTA and CDR2 is FQGNSA. The DNA for the CDR3 is TGTGCCAGCAGCTTTTTTTTGGAACCCTTCTCCTACGAGCAGTACTTC. This gives the protein CASSFFLEPFSYEQYF.

The rearrangement joins TRBV5-1 to TRBJ2-5, with 13 bases identical to TRBD2. The trim removed 4 bases at V and 4 bases at J, leaving 7 bases unmatched. Germline V lookup: CDR1 SGHRS, CDR2 YFSETQ. The CDR3 has 16 residues. DNA for the CDR3: TGCGCCAGCAGCCCCGGACTAGCGGGAGCTATAGAGACCCAGTACTTC. This gives the protein CASSPGLAGAIETQYF. The whole variable domain, remainder taken from reference TRBV5-1 and TRBJ2-5, is KAGVTQTPRYLIKTRGQQVTLSCSPISGHRSVSWYQQTPGQGLQFLFEYFSETQRNKGNFPGRFSGRQFSNSRSEMNVSTLELGDSALYLCASSPGLAGAIETQYFGPGTRLLVL.

V is TRBV6-2 or TRBV6-3 and J is TRBJ2-2; 7 nucleotides match TRBD1. The V gene end was trimmed by 6 bases and the J gene end by 3 bases; junction bases not matched to a gene: 7. CDR1 and CDR2 (germline): MNHEY, SVGEGT. This CDR3 comprises 15 residues. CDR3 sequence reads: CASRIDRVDTGELFF. The CDR3 nucleotides read TGTGCCAGCAGAATCGACAGGGTGGACACCGGGGAGCTGTTTTTT.